The rows below give T cell receptor beta chains drawn from one sample of a study of T cells in Graves' hyperthyroidism and ophthalmopathy. TCRdb reprocessed the multiplex PCR reads via MiXCR and lists one record per CDR3 protein. The sample shows 500,000 to 650,000 distinct CDR3 sequences, about 15% of them seen only once. The source material was blood. The receptors here all came from a woman between 18 and 29 years old with Graves' ophthalmopathy. Each CDR3 is given with its conserved first and last residue. The order of the fields is V gene, CDR3 length, clone size, D gene, J gene, CDR3 DNA, CDR3 protein. The D gene is left open where the match is weak. Clone size is stated in some rows and not others, as once, few, many or a class when expanded.

TRBV28	17	many	TRBD2	TRBJ2-7	TGTGCCAGCAGTTTCGCCAGCGGGGGGGCCGGGTCCTACGAGCAGTACTTC	CASSFASGGAGSYEQYF
TRBV20-1	15	NA	NA	TRBJ2-1	TGCAGTGCTACGCCGTACCGGGACACTAACAATGAGCAGTTCTTC	CSATPYRDTNNEQFF
TRBV29-1	12	few	TRBD2	TRBJ2-1	TGCAGCGTTTTCGCGGGAGAGGGTGAGCAGTTCTTC	CSVFAGEGEQFF
TRBV7-2	13	few	TRBD2	TRBJ2-1	TGTGCCAGCAGCTGGCCCGGGGGGAATGAGCAGTTCTTC	CASSWPGGNEQFF
TRBV5-1	16	many	TRBD2	TRBJ2-1	TGCGCCAGCAGCCTGACTAGCAGGTCTGTGGACAATGAGCAGTTCTTC	CASSLTSRSVDNEQFF
TRBV10-3	10	many	NA	TRBJ2-7	TGTGCCATCAGTGAGGGCGAGCAGTACTTC	CAISEGEQYF
TRBV10-2	13	few	NA	TRBJ1-1	TGCGCCAGCAGTGAGTCGACGGGGGGGCATGCTTTCTTT	CASSESTGGHAFF
TRBV7-2	16	many	NA	TRBJ2-2	TGTGCCAGCAGCTTTACTGGCGGAACGAACACCGGGGAGCTGTTTTTT	CASSFTGGTNTGELFF
TRBV28	15	many	NA	TRBJ2-5	TGTGCCAGCAGTCGAACAGGGTCGGGGCAAGAGACCCAGTACTTC	CASSRTGSGQETQYF
TRBV27	13	NA	NA	TRBJ2-5	TGTGCCAGCAGTTTCCAGGTCGAGGAGACCCAGTACTTC	CASSFQVEETQYF
TRBV15	14	few	NA	TRBJ1-2	TGTGCCACCAGCAGAGATTGGGGTACCTATGGCTACACCTTC	CATSRDWGTYGYTF
TRBV20-1	14	NA	NA	TRBJ1-4	TGCAGTGCCTCCGAGGGGCGGACTAATGAAAAACTGTTTTTT	CSASEGRTNEKLFF
TRBV6-2/TRBV6-3	17	NA	TRBD2	TRBJ2-2	TGTGCCAGCAGTTACCATCGAACTAGCGGGAGCGGCGGGGAGCTGTTTTTT	CASSYHRTSGSGGELFF
TRBV6-1	14	NA	NA	TRBJ1-4	TGTGCCAGCAGTGAAGGCAGAATAGTTATGAAACTGTTTTTT	CASSEGRIVMKLFF
TRBV20-1	17	many	TRBD2	TRBJ2-2	TGCAGTGCTAGGGGGCTTCCTAGCGGGACGAACACCGGGGAGCTGTTTTTT	CSARGLPSGTNTGELFF
TRBV6-1	15	NA	TRBD2	TRBJ2-3	TGTGCCAGCAGTCCGACTAGCGGGAGTTCAGATACGCAGTATTTT	CASSPTSGSSDTQYF
TRBV28	14	many	NA	TRBJ1-5	TGTGCCAGCAGTTTTAGGGGAAACAATCAGCCCCAGCATTTT	CASSFRGNNQPQHF
TRBV9	17	NA	TRBD2	TRBJ2-3	TGTGCCAGCAGCGTAGTACTAGCGGGGGCCAACACAGATACGCAGTATTTT	CASSVVLAGANTDTQYF